The rows below give T cell receptor beta chains drawn from one sample of a study of blood T cell repertoires in COVID-19. Using immunoSEQ multiplex PCR, the repertoire was profiled, and TCRdb retains in-frame clones only, with some absent. Found here are fewer than 200,000 clones, around 83% of them singletons; the top ten hold 3.2%. The source material was PBMCs or T cells enriched from blood (not recorded which). These receptors all come from a woman younger than 45 who had been exposed to COVID-19. Each CDR3 is given with its conserved first and last residue. Fields, in order: V gene, CDR3 length, J gene, D gene, clone size, CDR3 protein, CDR3 DNA. The D gene is left open where the match is weak. The size of a clone is reported for some rows only, either as once, few or many, or as a class for expanded clones.

V: TRBV9
length: 16
J: TRBJ2-5
D: .
size: .
CDR3: CASSVGVSELQETQYF
DNA: TGTGCCAGCAGCGTAGGGGTATCGGAGTTACAAGAGACCCAGTACTTC

V: TRBV30
length: 15
J: TRBJ1-1
D: TRBD1
size: .
CDR3: CAWTKTGTENTEAFF
DNA: TGTGCCTGGACCAAAACAGGGACAGAGAACACTGAAGCTTTCTTT

V: TRBV5-1
length: 14
J: TRBJ2-7
D: .
size: .
CDR3: CASREMTGIYEQYF
DNA: TGCGCCAGCAGAGAAATGACAGGAATCTACGAGCAGTACTTC

V: TRBV19
length: 14
J: TRBJ1-2
D: TRBD1
size: medium-sized
CDR3: CASSTGTGNYGYTF
DNA: TGTGCCAGTAGTACCGGGACAGGGAACTATGGCTACACCTTC

V: TRBV7-2
length: 15
J: TRBJ2-7
D: TRBD2
size: .
CDR3: CASSPQRGVMGEQYF
DNA: TGTGCCAGCAGCCCCCAGCGGGGAGTAATGGGCGAGCAGTACTTC

V: TRBV4-1
length: 17
J: TRBJ1-5
D: TRBD1
size: few
CDR3: CASSSRTGGMSSQPQHF
DNA: TGCGCCAGCAGCTCCCGGACAGGGGGCATGAGTAGTCAGCCCCAGCATTTT

V: TRBV10-3
length: 14
J: TRBJ2-7
D: .
size: .
CDR3: CAISDRDGLYEQYF
DNA: TGTGCCATCAGTGATCGGGACGGACTATACGAGCAGTACTTC

V: TRBV15
length: 14
J: TRBJ1-5
D: .
size: .
CDR3: CATRGKYSNQPQHF
DNA: TGTGCCACGCGGGGTAAATATAGCAATCAGCCCCAGCATTTT

V: TRBV7-2
length: 14
J: TRBJ2-7
D: TRBD2
size: .
CDR3: CASKRGDSPYEQYF
DNA: TGTGCCAGCAAGCGGGGGGACAGTCCCTACGAGCAGTACTTC

V: TRBV5-1
length: 11
J: TRBJ2-5
D: .
size: once
CDR3: CATRYQETQYF
DNA: TGCGCCACCCGTTACCAAGAGACCCAGTACTTC

V: TRBV6-5
length: 14
J: TRBJ1-1
D: TRBD1
size: .
CDR3: CASSFRQGGTEAFF
DNA: TGTGCCAGCAGTTTTAGACAGGGAGGCACTGAAGCTTTCTTT

V: TRBV7-3
length: 13
J: TRBJ1-1
D: .
size: .
CDR3: CASSKRQDTEAFF
DNA: TGTGCCAGCAGCAAACGACAGGACACTGAAGCTTTCTTT

V: TRBV6-5
length: 14
J: TRBJ2-7
D: .
size: .
CDR3: CASSYIQGPYEQYF
DNA: TGTGCCAGCAGTTACATCCAGGGGCCCTACGAGCAGTACTTC

V: TRBV6-5
length: 14
J: TRBJ2-3
D: .
size: .
CDR3: CASRRSGLTDTQYF
DNA: TGTGCCAGCAGGCGTAGCGGTCTCACAGATACGCAGTATTTT

V: TRBV5-6
length: 17
J: TRBJ1-3
D: .
size: .
CDR3: CASSAELGGKAGNTIYF
DNA: TGTGCCAGCAGCGCTGAGCTGGGAGGCAAGGCTGGAAACACCATATATTTT

V: TRBV7-2
length: 13
J: TRBJ1-1
D: .
size: .
CDR3: CASRQDPNTEAFF
DNA: TGTGCCAGCCGACAGGATCCGAACACTGAAGCTTTCTTT

V: TRBV24-1
length: 13
J: TRBJ1-1
D: .
size: few
CDR3: CATFIRRNTEAFF
DNA: TGTGCCACCTTTATTAGGAGGAACACTGAAGCTTTCTTT

V: TRBV11-3
length: 14
J: TRBJ1-1
D: .
size: once
CDR3: CASSLAFRVLEAFF
DNA: TGTGCCAGCAGCTTAGCGTTCAGGGTTTTGGAAGCTTTCTTT

V: TRBV5-6
length: 15
J: TRBJ2-3
D: TRBD1
size: .
CDR3: CASSLVGTVLRTQYF
DNA: TGTGCCAGCAGCTTGGTTGGGACAGTCCTAAGGACGCAGTATTTT

V: TRBV7-9
length: 14
J: TRBJ1-1
D: .
size: few
CDR3: CASNPGGLGPEAFF
DNA: TGTGCCAGCAACCCGGGGGGGTTGGGCCCTGAAGCTTTCTTT

V: TRBV19
length: 16
J: TRBJ1-6
D: TRBD1
size: .
CDR3: CASTMDKGADNSPLHF
DNA: TGTGCCAGTACCATGGATAAGGGGGCGGATAATTCACCCCTCCACTTT

V: TRBV1
length: 15
J: TRBJ1-4
D: .
size: .
CDR3: CTSSQGPGRYEKLFF
DNA: TGCACCAGCAGCCAAGGCCCTGGTCGGTATGAAAAACTGTTTTTT

V: TRBV7-9
length: 15
J: TRBJ2-1
D: TRBD1
size: .
CDR3: CASSATGVDYNEQFF
DNA: TGTGCCAGCAGCGCAACAGGGGTTGACTACAATGAGCAGTTCTTC

V: TRBV10-3
length: 13
J: TRBJ2-7
D: TRBD1
size: few
CDR3: CASGQGALYEQYF
DNA: TGTGCCAGTGGACAGGGGGCTTTATACGAGCAGTACTTC

V: TRBV30
length: 12
J: TRBJ2-7
D: TRBD1
size: .
CDR3: CAWDRGAGEQYF
DNA: TGTGCCTGGGACAGGGGGGCCGGCGAGCAGTACTTC

V: TRBV10-3
length: 13
J: TRBJ2-7
D: .
size: .
CDR3: CAISESGEDEQYF
DNA: TGTGCCATCAGTGAGTCGGGAGAGGACGAGCAGTACTTC

V: TRBV5-4
length: 13
J: TRBJ1-5
D: .
size: .
CDR3: CASSPSPTGPQHF
DNA: TGTGCCAGCAGCCCCTCCCCAACGGGGCCCCAGCATTTT

V: TRBV21-1
length: 12
J: TRBJ2-1
D: .
size: .
CDR3: CASRWGGAEQFF
DNA: TGTGCCAGCAGGTGGGGCGGAGCGGAGCAGTTCTTC

V: TRBV9
length: 14
J: TRBJ1-6
D: .
size: .
CDR3: CASSAQTSDSPLHF
DNA: TGTGCCAGCAGCGCGCAAACTTCGGATTCACCCCTCCACTTT

V: TRBV7-9
length: 15
J: TRBJ1-2
D: .
size: .
CDR3: CASSASGVVSYGYTF
DNA: TGTGCCAGCAGCGCTTCAGGGGTAGTAAGTTATGGCTACACCTTC

V: TRBV3-1/TRBV3-2
length: 15
J: TRBJ1-6
D: TRBD1
size: .
CDR3: CASSPGTGLIPPLHF
DNA: TGTGCCAGCAGCCCGGGGACAGGGCTAATTCCACCCCTCCACTTT

V: TRBV5-4
length: 16
J: TRBJ2-1
D: TRBD2
size: .
CDR3: CASSLGTSGGYNEQFF
DNA: TGTGCCAGCAGCTTGGGGACTAGCGGGGGCTACAATGAGCAGTTCTTC

V: TRBV6-1
length: 14
J: TRBJ2-1
D: .
size: once
CDR3: CASSEAGDPNEQFF
DNA: TGTGCCAGCAGTGAAGCCGGGGATCCCAATGAGCAGTTCTTC

V: TRBV5-1
length: 16
J: TRBJ1-2
D: .
size: .
CDR3: CASSLADTQTSYGYTF
DNA: TGCGCCAGCAGCTTGGCCGACACCCAAACTAGCTATGGCTACACCTTC

V: TRBV19
length: 14
J: TRBJ1-1
D: TRBD1
size: .
CDR3: CASSAQGLNTEAFF
DNA: TGTGCCAGTAGTGCACAGGGGTTAAACACTGAAGCTTTCTTT

V: TRBV7-2
length: 15
J: TRBJ2-5
D: .
size: .
CDR3: CASSLDRGTEETQYF
DNA: TGTGCCAGCAGCTTAGATCGGGGGACCGAAGAGACCCAGTACTTC

V: TRBV13
length: 14
J: TRBJ1-2
D: .
size: .
CDR3: CASRLGGTGYGYTF
DNA: TGTGCCAGCCGATTGGGGGGGACTGGGTATGGCTACACCTTC

V: TRBV2
length: 15
J: TRBJ1-2
D: TRBD1
size: .
CDR3: CASSDPRTGVFGYTF
DNA: TGTGCCAGCAGTGACCCCAGGACAGGGGTATTTGGCTACACCTTC

V: TRBV19
length: 16
J: TRBJ1-3
D: TRBD1
size: .
CDR3: CASSISGTGAGNTIYF
DNA: TGTGCCAGTAGTATCTCCGGGACAGGGGCCGGAAACACCATATATTTT

V: TRBV4-2
length: 16
J: TRBJ1-4
D: TRBD1
size: once
CDR3: CASSQPNRGSIEKLFF
DNA: TGTGCCAGCAGCCAACCTAACAGGGGAAGTATTGAAAAACTGTTTTTT

V: TRBV4-2
length: 14
J: TRBJ1-2
D: TRBD1
size: .
CDR3: CASSPEGALYGYTF
DNA: TGTGCCAGCAGCCCCGAGGGGGCGCTCTATGGCTACACCTTC

V: TRBV7-2
length: 15
J: TRBJ2-5
D: TRBD2
size: .
CDR3: CASSPTGTREETQYF
DNA: TGTGCCAGCAGCCCAACCGGGACTAGAGAAGAGACCCAGTACTTC

V: TRBV11-2
length: 15
J: TRBJ2-3
D: TRBD2
size: .
CDR3: CASSFSGASTDTQYF
DNA: TGTGCCAGCAGCTTTAGCGGGGCTAGCACAGATACGCAGTATTTT

V: TRBV27
length: 14
J: TRBJ1-2
D: TRBD1
size: .
CDR3: CASSRNDREYGYTF
DNA: TGTGCCAGCAGCCGAAATGACAGGGAATATGGCTACACCTTC

V: TRBV9
length: 16
J: TRBJ1-3
D: .
size: .
CDR3: CASSVAQGESGNTIYF
DNA: TGTGCCAGCAGCGTAGCACAGGGAGAGTCTGGAAACACCATATATTTT

V: TRBV7-8
length: 13
J: TRBJ2-5
D: .
size: .
CDR3: CASSLEQGQTQYF
DNA: TGTGCCAGCAGCTTAGAGCAGGGCCAGACCCAGTACTTC

V: TRBV18
length: 15
J: TRBJ1-4
D: TRBD1
size: .
CDR3: CASSPPDRGGEKLFF
DNA: TGTGCCAGCTCACCACCTGACAGGGGTGGAGAAAAACTGTTTTTT

V: TRBV12-3/TRBV12-4
length: 13
J: TRBJ2-2
D: .
size: .
CDR3: CASSLGNGGELFF
DNA: TGTGCCAGCAGTTTGGGCAACGGCGGGGAGCTGTTTTTT

V: TRBV18
length: 16
J: TRBJ2-5
D: .
size: few
CDR3: CASSPPGPRGGETQYF
DNA: TGTGCCAGCTCACCACCTGGGCCCCGGGGAGGAGAGACCCAGTACTTC

V: TRBV12-5
length: 15
J: TRBJ2-1
D: TRBD1
size: .
CDR3: CASGSGQGAFGEQFF
DNA: TGTGCTAGTGGTTCCGGACAGGGGGCATTCGGTGAGCAGTTCTTC

V: TRBV19
length: 14
J: TRBJ2-2
D: .
size: .
CDR3: CASSMQTLTGELFF
DNA: TGTGCCAGTAGTATGCAGACACTCACCGGGGAGCTGTTTTTT

V: TRBV2
length: 15
J: TRBJ2-3
D: .
size: .
CDR3: CASSDATPGSDTQYF
DNA: TGTGCCAGCAGTGACGCCACCCCGGGGTCAGATACGCAGTATTTT

V: TRBV10-2
length: 15
J: TRBJ2-1
D: TRBD2
size: many
CDR3: CASIVAGDPSRGQFF
DNA: TGCGCCAGCATCGTAGCGGGGGACCCGTCCAGGGGGCAGTTCTTC

V: TRBV10-3
length: 15
J: TRBJ1-2
D: TRBD1
size: few
CDR3: CAISDGQGQRYGYTF
DNA: TGTGCCATCAGTGATGGACAGGGACAGAGATATGGCTACACCTTC

V: TRBV30
length: 13
J: TRBJ2-1
D: .
size: .
CDR3: CAGGDVSYNEQFF
DNA: TGTGCCGGCGGGGATGTTTCCTACAATGAGCAGTTCTTC

V: TRBV5-1
length: 16
J: TRBJ1-6
D: TRBD1
size: .
CDR3: CASSLGPDRVLSPLHF
DNA: TGCGCCAGCAGCTTGGGTCCGGACAGGGTGTTATCACCCCTCCACTTT

V: TRBV4-3
length: 13
J: TRBJ1-5
D: .
size: .
CDR3: CASSQTSGQPQHF
DNA: TGCGCCAGCAGCCAAACCTCGGGACAGCCCCAGCATTTT

V: TRBV4-1
length: 14
J: TRBJ2-3
D: .
size: .
CDR3: CASSHGSTTDTQYF
DNA: TGCGCCAGCAGCCATGGCAGTACCACAGATACGCAGTATTTT

V: TRBV4-1
length: 16
J: TRBJ2-1
D: TRBD2
size: .
CDR3: CASSQDSGLAQNEQFF
DNA: TGCGCCAGCAGCCAAGACTCGGGACTAGCTCAAAATGAGCAGTTCTTC